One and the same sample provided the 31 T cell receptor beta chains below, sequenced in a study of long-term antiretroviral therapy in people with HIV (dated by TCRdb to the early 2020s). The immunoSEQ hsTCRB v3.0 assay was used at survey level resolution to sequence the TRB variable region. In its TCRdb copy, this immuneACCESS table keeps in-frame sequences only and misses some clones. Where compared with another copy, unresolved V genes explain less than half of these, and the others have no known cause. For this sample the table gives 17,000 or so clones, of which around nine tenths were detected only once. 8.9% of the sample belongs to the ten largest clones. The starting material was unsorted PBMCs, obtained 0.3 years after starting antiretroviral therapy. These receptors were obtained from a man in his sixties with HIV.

The CDR3 protein is CASSLDPTRPGLAGEDTQYF. The CDR3 nucleotides are TGTGCCAGCAGCTTAGATCCTACCCGGCCGGGACTAGCGGGAGAAGATACGCAGTATTTT. J is TRBJ2-3 and V is TRBV11-2; 14 bases match TRBD2. Germline loops: CDR1 SGHAT, CDR2 FQNNGV. Unmatched junction bases numbered 13, after V lost 0 bases and J lost 5 bases. CDR3 length: 20 amino acids.

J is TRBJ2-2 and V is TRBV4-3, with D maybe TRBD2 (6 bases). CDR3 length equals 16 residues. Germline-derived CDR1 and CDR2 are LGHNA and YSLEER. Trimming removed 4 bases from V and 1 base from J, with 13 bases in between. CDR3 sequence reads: CASSPGLRVNTGELFF. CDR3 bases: TGCGCCAGCAGCCCAGGACTACGCGTGAACACCGGGGAGCTGTTTTTT.

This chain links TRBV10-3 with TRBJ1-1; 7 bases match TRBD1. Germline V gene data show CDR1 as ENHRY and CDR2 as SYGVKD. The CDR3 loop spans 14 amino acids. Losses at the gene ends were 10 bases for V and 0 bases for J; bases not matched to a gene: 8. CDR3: CATQLDRVNTEAFF. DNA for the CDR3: TGTGCCACCCAGTTAGACAGGGTGAACACTGAAGCTTTCTTT.

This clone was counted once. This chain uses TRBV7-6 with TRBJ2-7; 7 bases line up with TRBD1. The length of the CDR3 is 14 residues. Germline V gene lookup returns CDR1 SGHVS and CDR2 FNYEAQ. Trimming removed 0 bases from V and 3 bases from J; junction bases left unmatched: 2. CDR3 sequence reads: CASSLAGTDYEQYF. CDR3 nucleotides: TGTGCCAGCAGCTTAGCCGGGACAGACTACGAGCAGTACTTC.

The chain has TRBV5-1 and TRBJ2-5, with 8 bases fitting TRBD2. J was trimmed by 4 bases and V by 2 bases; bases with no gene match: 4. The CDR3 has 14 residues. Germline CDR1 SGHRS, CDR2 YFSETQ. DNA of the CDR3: TGCGCCAGCAGCTTCGGGGGGGCAGGAGAGACCCAGTACTTC. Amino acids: CASSFGGAGETQYF.

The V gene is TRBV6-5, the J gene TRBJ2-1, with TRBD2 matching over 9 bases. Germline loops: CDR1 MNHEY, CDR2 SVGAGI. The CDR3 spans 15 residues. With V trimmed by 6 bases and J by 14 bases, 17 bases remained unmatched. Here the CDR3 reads CASSPPGSGRGFEFF. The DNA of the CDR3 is TGTGCCAGCAGCCCTCCCGGTAGCGGGAGAGGTTTTGAGTTCTTC.

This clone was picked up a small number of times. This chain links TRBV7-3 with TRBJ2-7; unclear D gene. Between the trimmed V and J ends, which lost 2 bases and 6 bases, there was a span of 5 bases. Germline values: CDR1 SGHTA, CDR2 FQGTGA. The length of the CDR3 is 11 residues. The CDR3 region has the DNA TGTGCCAGCAGCTTAGGCCTCGAGCAGTACTTC. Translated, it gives CASSLGLEQYF.

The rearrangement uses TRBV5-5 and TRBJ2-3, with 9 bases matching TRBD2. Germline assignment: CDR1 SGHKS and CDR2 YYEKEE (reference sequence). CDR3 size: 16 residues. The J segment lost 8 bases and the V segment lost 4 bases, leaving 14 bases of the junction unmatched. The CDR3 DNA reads TGTGCCAGCAGCCTGGGTGGGCGGGAGGGCCTAGGTACGCAGTATTTT. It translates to CASSLGGREGLGTQYF.

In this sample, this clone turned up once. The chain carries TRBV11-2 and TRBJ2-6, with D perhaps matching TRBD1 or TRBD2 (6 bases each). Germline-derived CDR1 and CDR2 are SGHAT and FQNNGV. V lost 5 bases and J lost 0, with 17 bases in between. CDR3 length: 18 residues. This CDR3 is CASSPWAGGHSGANVLTF. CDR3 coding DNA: TGTGCCAGCAGCCCCTGGGCCGGGGGCCACTCTGGGGCCAACGTCCTGACTTTC.

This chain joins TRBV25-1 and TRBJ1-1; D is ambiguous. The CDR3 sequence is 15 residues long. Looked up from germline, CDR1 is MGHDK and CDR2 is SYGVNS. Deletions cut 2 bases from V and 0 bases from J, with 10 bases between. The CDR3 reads CASSELGGLNTEAFF. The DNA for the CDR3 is TGTGCCAGCAGTGAACTCGGAGGATTGAACACTGAAGCTTTCTTT.

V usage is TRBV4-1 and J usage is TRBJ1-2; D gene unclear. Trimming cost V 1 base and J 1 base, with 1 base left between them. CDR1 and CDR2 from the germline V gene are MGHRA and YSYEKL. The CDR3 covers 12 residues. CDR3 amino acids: CASSQGNYGYTF. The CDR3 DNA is TGCGCCAGCAGCCAAGGTAACTATGGCTACACCTTC.

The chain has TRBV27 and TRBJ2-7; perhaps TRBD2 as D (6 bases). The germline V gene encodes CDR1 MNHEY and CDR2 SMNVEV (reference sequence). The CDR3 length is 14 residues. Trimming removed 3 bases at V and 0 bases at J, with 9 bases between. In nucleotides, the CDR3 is TGTGCCAGCAGTTTTTCGCGGGGCTCCTACGAGCAGTACTTC. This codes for CASSFSRGSYEQYF.

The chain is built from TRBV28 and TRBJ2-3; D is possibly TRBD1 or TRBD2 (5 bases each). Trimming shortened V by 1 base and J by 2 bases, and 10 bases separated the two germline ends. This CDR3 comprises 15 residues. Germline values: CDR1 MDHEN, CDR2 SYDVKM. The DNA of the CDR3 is TGTGCCAGCAGTTTATCAGGGAGTCTCACAGATACGCAGTATTTT. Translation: CASSLSGSLTDTQYF. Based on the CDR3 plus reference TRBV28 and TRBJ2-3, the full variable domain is DVKVTQSSRYLVKRTGEKVFLECVQDMDHENMFWYRQDPGLGLRLIYFSYDVKMKEKGDIPEGYSVSREKKERFSLILESASTNQTSMYLCASSLSGSLTDTQYFGPGTRLTVL.

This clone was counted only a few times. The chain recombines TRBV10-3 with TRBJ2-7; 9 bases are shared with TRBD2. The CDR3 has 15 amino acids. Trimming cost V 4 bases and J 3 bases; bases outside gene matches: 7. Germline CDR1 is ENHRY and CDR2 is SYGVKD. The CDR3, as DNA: TGTGCCATCAGTGGCCAGGAAGCGGGGGGCTACGAGCAGTACTTC. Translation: CAISGQEAGGYEQYF.

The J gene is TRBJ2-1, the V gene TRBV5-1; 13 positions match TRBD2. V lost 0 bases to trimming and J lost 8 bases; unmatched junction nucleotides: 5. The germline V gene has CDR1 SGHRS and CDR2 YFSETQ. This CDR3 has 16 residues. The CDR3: CASSLGLAGGFYEQFF. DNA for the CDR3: TGCGCCAGCAGCTTGGGACTAGCGGGAGGATTCTATGAGCAGTTCTTC.

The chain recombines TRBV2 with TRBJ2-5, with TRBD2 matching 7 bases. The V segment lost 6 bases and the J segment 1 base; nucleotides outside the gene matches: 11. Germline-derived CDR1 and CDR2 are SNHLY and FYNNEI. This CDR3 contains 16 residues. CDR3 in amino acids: CASRLGVAGGQETQYF. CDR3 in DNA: TGTGCCAGCAGACTTGGAGTAGCGGGCGGCCAAGAGACCCAGTACTTC.

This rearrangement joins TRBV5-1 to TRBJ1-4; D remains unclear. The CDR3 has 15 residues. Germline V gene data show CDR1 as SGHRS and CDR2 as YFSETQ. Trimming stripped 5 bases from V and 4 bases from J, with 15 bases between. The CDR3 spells CASRADGLLNEKLFF. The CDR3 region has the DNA TGCGCCAGCAGGGCGGACGGCCTCCTTAATGAAAAACTGTTTTTT.

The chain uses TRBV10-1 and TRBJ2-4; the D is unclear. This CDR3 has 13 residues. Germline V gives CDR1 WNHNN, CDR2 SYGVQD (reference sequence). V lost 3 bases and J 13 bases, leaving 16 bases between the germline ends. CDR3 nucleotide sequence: TGCGCCAGCAGTGATCTAACTGGAACCTTGCAGTACTTC. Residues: CASSDLTGTLQYF.

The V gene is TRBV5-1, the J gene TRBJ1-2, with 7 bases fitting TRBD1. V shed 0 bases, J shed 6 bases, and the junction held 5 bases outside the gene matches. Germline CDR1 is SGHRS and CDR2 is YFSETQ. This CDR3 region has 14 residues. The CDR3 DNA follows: TGCGCCAGCAGCTTGGGACAGGGTTTCGATGGCTACACCTTC. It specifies CASSLGQGFDGYTF.

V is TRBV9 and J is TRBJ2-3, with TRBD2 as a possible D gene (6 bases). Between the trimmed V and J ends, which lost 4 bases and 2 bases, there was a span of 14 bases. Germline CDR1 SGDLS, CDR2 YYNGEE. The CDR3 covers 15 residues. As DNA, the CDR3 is TGTGCCAGCAGCCCATCCGGGGGATACACAGATACGCAGTATTTT. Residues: CASSPSGGYTDTQYF.

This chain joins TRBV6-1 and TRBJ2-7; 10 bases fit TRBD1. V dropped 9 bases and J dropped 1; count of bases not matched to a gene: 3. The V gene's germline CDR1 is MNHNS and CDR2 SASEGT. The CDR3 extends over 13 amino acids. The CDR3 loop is CASWTGGSYEQYF. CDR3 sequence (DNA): TGTGCCAGTTGGACAGGGGGGTCCTACGAGCAGTACTTC.

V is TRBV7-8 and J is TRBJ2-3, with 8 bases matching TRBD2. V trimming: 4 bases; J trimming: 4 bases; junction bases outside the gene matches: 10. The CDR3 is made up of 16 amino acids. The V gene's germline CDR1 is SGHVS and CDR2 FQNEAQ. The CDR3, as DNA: TGTGCCAGCAGCTCTCCTTACGGGAGGGACCCAGATACGCAGTATTTT. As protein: CASSSPYGRDPDTQYF.

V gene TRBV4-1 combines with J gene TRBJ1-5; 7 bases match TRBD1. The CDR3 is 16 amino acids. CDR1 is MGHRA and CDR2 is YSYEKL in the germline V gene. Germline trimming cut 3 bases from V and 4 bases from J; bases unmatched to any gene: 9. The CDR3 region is CASSHAVGQNNQPQHF. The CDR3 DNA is TGCGCCAGCAGCCATGCCGTGGGACAGAATAATCAGCCCCAGCATTTT.

CDR3 region: CASSPRLGAPYNEQFF. CDR3 DNA sequence: TGTGCCAGCAGCCCCCGTTTAGGTGCGCCCTACAATGAGCAGTTCTTC. The V call is TRBV7-3, the J call TRBJ2-1; D is unclear. The CDR3 runs to 16 residues. CDR1 is SGHTA, CDR2 FQGTGA, per germline. Trimming pared 5 bases from V and 2 bases from J, leaving 16 bases between.

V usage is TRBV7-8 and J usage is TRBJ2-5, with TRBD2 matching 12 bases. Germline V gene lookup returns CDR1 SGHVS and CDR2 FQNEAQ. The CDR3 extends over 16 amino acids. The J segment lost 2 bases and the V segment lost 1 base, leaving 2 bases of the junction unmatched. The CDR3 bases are TGTGCCAGCAGCTTAGGGCTAGCGGGGGGGCAAGAGACCCAGTACTTC. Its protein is CASSLGLAGGQETQYF.

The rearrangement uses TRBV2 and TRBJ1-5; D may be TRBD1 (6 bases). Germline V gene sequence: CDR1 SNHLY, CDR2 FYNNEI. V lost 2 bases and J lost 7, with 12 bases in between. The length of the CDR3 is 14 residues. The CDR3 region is CASSEMGAGQPQHF. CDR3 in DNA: TGTGCCAGCAGTGAAATGGGGGCCGGGCAGCCCCAGCATTTT.

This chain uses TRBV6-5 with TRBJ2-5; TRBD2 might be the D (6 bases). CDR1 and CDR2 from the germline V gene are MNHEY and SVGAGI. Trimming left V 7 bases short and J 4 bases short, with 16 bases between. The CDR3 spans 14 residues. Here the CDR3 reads CASTRGNSLETQYF. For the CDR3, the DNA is TGTGCCAGCACCCGCGGGAACTCCCTAGAGACCCAGTACTTC.

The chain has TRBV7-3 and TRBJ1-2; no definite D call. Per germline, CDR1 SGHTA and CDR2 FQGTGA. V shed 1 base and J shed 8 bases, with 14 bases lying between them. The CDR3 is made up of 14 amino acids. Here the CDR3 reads CASSLNAGTQGYTF. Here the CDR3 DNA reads TGTGCCAGCAGCTTAAATGCAGGCACGCAAGGCTACACCTTC.

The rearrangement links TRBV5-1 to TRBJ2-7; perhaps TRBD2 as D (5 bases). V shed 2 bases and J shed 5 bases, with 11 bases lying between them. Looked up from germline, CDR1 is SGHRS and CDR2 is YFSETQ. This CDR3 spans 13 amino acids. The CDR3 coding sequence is TGCGCCAGCAGCTTTACTAGTGCTGACGAGCAGTACTTC. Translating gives CASSFTSADEQYF.

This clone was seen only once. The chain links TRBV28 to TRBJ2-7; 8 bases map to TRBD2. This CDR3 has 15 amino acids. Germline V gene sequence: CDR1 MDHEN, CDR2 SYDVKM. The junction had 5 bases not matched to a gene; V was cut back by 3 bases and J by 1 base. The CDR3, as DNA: TGTGCCAGCAGTTTTTACGGGAGGGTGTCCTACGAGCAGTACTTC. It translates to CASSFYGRVSYEQYF. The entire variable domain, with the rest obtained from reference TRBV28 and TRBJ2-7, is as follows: DVKVTQSSRYLVKRTGEKVFLECVQDMDHENMFWYRQDPGLGLRLIYFSYDVKMKEKGDIPEGYSVSREKKERFSLILESASTNQTSMYLCASSFYGRVSYEQYFGPGTRLTVT.

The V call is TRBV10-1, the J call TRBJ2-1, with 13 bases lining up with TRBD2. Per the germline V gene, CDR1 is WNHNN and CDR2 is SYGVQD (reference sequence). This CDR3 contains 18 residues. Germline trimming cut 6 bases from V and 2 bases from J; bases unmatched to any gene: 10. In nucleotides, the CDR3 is TGCGCCAGCAGCCCTGGACTAGCGGGAGAGGGAACCTACAATGAGCAGTTCTTC. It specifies CASSPGLAGEGTYNEQFF.